This TCR beta chain derives from a study of cytomegalovirus exposure and HLA in healthy donors. Though nominally healthy at sampling, donors likely had unrecorded immune exposures. A word on this clone: The antigen is not known.

PCR involved 60 Vbeta and 13 Jbeta primers. Sequencing was performed with immunoSEQ multiplex PCR; in TCRdb, only in-frame clones are kept and a portion is missing. The sample includes approximately 150,000 clones, 65% to 75% of them seen just once. Germline V CDR1 and CDR2: SGHTA, FQGNSA. This CDR3 has 13 amino acids. J lost 6 bases, V lost 1 base, and 2 bases had no gene match. Overall study results and limits: Rarity characterized most TCR sequences, yet some public TCRs appeared in many donors. HLA restriction was apparent for most CMV-associated TCR beta chains in a later analysis.

Sequenced input: PBMCs. The sequence derives from a man aged 55 to 69 in good health and CMV-seronegative. The chain has TRBV7-2 and TRBJ1-2; 7 bases fit TRBD1. CDR3 loop: CASSLVGQDGYTF. In DNA form, the CDR3 reads TGTGCCAGCAGCTTAGTCGGACAGGATGGCTACACCTTC.